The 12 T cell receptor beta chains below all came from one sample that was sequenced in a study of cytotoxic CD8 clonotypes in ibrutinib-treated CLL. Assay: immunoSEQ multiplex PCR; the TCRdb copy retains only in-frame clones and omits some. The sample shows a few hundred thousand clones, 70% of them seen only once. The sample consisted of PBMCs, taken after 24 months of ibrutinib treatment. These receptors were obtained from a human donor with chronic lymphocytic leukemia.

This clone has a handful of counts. CDR3 in amino acids: CASRNRGNQPQHF. The DNA of the CDR3 is TGTGCCAGCAGGAACAGGGGCAATCAGCCCCAGCATTTT. The chain combines TRBV27 with TRBJ1-5; the D gene is possibly TRBD1 (6 bases). V lost 6 bases, J lost 2 bases, and 8 bases lay in between. Germline V gene lookup returns CDR1 MNHEY and CDR2 SMNVEV (reference sequence). This CDR3 is 13 amino acids long.

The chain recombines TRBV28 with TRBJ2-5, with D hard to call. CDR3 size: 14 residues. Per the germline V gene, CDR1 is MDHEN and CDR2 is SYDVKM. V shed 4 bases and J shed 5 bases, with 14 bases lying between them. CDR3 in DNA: TGTGCCAGCAGTTCGCCCATTAGGTGGGAGACCCAGTACTTC. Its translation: CASSSPIRWETQYF.

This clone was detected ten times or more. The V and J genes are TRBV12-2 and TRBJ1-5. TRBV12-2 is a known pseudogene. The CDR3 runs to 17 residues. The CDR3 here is CASRLAALGHTRQPQHF. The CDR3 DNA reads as TGTGCAAGTCGCTTAGCGGCGTTAGGGCATACACGTCAGCCCCAGCATTTT.

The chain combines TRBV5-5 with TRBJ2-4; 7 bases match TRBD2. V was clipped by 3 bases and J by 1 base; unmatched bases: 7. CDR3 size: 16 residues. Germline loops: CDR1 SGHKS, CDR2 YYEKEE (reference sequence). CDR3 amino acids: CASSWGAGAAKNIQYF. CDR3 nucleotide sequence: TGTGCCAGCAGCTGGGGTGCGGGAGCGGCCAAAAACATTCAGTACTTC.

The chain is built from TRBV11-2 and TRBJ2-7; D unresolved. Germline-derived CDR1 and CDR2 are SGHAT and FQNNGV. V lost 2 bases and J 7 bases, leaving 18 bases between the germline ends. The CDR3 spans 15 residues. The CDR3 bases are TGTGCCAGCAGCTTACGTGTCAGCCCGGGCTATGAGCAGTACTTC. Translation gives CASSLRVSPGYEQYF.

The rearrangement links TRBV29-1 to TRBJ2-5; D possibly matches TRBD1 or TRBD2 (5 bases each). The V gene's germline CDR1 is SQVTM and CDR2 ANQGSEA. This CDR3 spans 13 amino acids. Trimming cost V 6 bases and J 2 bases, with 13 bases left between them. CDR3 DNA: TGCAGCGTAGCTCGGGACGCGCAAGAGACCCAGTACTTC. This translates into CSVARDAQETQYF.

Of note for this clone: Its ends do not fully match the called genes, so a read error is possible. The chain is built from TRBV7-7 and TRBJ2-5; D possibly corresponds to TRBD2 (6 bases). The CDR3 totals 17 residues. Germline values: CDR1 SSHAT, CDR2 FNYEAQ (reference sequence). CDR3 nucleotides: TGTGCTAGCAGCTTAGGTACTAGCATCGTCGGCCAAGAGACCCAGTACTTC. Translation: CASSLGTSIVGQETQYF.

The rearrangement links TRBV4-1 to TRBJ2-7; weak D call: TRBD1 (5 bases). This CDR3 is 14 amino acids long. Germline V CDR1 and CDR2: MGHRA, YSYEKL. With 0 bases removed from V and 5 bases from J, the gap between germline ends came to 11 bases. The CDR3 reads CASSQEPGPDEQYF. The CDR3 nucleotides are TGCGCCAGCAGCCAAGAGCCAGGGCCCGACGAGCAGTACTTC.

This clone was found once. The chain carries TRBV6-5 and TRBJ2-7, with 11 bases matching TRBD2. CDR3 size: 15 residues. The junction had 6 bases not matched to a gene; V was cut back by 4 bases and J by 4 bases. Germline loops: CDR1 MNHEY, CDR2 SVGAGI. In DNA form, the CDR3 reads TGTGCCAGCAGTTCGACAACTAGCGGGAGTTACGAGCAGTACTTC. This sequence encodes CASSSTTSGSYEQYF.

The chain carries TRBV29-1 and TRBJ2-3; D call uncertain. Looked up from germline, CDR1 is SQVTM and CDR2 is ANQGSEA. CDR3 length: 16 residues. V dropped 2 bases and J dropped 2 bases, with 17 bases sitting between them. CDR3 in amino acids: CSVELNRNVNTDTQYF. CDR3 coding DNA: TGCAGCGTTGAACTAAACAGAAACGTGAACACAGATACGCAGTATTTT.

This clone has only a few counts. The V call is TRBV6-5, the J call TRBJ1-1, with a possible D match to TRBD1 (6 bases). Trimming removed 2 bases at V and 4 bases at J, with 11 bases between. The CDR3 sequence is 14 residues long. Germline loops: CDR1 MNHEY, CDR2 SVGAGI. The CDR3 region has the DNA TGTGCCAGCAGTTACGACGGGGGGCCCACTGAAGCTTTCTTT. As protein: CASSYDGGPTEAFF.

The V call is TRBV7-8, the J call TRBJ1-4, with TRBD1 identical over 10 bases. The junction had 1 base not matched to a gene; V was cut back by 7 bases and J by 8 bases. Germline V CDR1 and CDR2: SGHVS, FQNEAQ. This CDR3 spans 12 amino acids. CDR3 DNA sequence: TGTGCCAGCATGACAGGGGGCGAAAAACTGTTTTTT. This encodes CASMTGGEKLFF.